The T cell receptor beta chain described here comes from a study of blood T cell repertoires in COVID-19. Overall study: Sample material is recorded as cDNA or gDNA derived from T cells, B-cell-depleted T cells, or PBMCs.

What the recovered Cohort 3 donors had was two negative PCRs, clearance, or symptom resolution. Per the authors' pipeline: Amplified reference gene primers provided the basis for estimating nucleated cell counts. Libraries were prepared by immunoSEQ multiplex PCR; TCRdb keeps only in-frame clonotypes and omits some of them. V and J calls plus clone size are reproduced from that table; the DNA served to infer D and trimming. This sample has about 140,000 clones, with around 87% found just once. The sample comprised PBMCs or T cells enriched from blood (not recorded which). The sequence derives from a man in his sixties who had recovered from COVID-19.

CDR3 in DNA: TGCGCCAGCAGCCGAAGTCCCCCACAGACAGGGGGCCCCTACGAGCAGTACTTC. Translating gives CASSRSPPQTGGPYEQYF. The chain couples TRBV4-1 to TRBJ2-7, with 10 bases aligning to TRBD1. CDR1 MGHRA and CDR2 YSYEKL come from the germline V gene. CDR3 length: 18 residues. Unmatched junction bases numbered 14, after V lost 4 bases and J lost 2 bases.